The 26 T cell receptor beta chains below come from one sample, sequenced in a study of blood T cells in healthy people across ages (dated by TCRdb to the mid-2010s). The library was built by means of 5' RACE. The run used an Illumina HiSeq 2500. A second PCR of roughly 7 to 11 cycles was performed with a sample-barcoded 5' primer and a J-beta primer mix. TCRdb's own reprocessing of the public reads used fastp at Q25 and MiXCR and kept productive beta chains. For every CDR3 protein sequence, its rows merge into one entry that carries the most common genes and DNA. The sample profile shows hundreds of thousands of distinct CDR3 sequences; 58% of them were found once. The ten largest clones take up approximately 21% of the sample. The sequenced sample was blood. The receptors come from a man aged 25-45 years in good health.

The V call is TRBV19, the J call TRBJ2-1, with 12 positions matching TRBD1. The CDR3 has 15 residues. After removal of 4 bases from V and 9 bases from J, the junction contained 7 bases not matched to a gene. Germline V gives CDR1 LNHDA, CDR2 SQIVND (reference sequence). DNA of the CDR3: TGTGCCAGTAGTACTCCGGGACAGGGGGCGTCTGAGCAGTTCTTC. Translating gives CASSTPGQGASEQFF. The full variable domain, with the rest looked up from reference TRBV19 and TRBJ2-1, is DGGITQSPKYLFRKEGQNVTLSCEQNLNHDAMYWYRQDPGQGLRLIYYSQIVNDFQKGDIAEGYSVSREKKESFPLTVTSAQKNPTAFYLCASSTPGQGASEQFFGPGTRLTVL.

This chain joins TRBV6-2 or TRBV6-3 and TRBJ2-5, with no clear D. CDR1 is MNHEY, CDR2 SVGEGT, per germline. Trimming cost V 7 bases and J 3 bases, with 21 bases left between them. The CDR3 has 16 amino acids. The CDR3 loop is CASTRPTPLQKETQYF. CDR3 sequence (DNA): TGTGCCAGCACCCGCCCGACGCCACTCCAGAAAGAGACCCAGTACTTC.

V and J are TRBV7-9 and TRBJ1-1; D is uncertain. The CDR3 is 14 amino acids. The V and J ends lost 5 bases and 3 bases respectively, with 13 bases between them. Germline lookup yields CDR1 SEHNR and CDR2 FQNEAQ (reference sequence). Here the CDR3 DNA reads TGTGCCAGCAGCCCTCGGGTTCAGGACACTGAAGCTTTCTTT. Its protein is CASSPRVQDTEAFF.

There are a few counts of this clonotype. The V gene is TRBV7-2, the J gene TRBJ2-5, with D possibly being TRBD2 (5 bases). The V and J ends lost 5 bases and 11 bases respectively, with 27 bases between them. This CDR3 comprises 16 residues. The germline V gene has CDR1 SGHTA and CDR2 FQGNSA. The CDR3 loop is CASSPAGAPGLRWQYF. The CDR3 DNA reads as TGTGCCAGCAGCCCCGCTGGAGCTCCGGGGTTACGATGGCAGTACTTC.

Points on this clonotype: This CDR3 fails to terminate in the conserved phenylalanine or tryptophan, so it likely reflects a read error. V gene TRBV20-1 combines with J gene TRBJ2-5; 10 nucleotides line up with TRBD1. The DNA end lines up better with TRBJ2-7; the J call may be wrong. In germline, CDR1 is DFQATT, CDR2 SNEGSKA (reference sequence). The CDR3 is 16 amino acids. The CDR3 nucleotides read TGCAGTGCTACCGCGAACCTCGGGACAGGGGTGAACGAGCAGTACTTG. Translation gives CSATANLGTGVNEQYL.

In DNA form, the CDR3 reads TGTGCCAGCAGTACAGGGGACGCTAATCAGCCCCAGCATTTT. Residues: CASSTGDANQPQHF. This sequence joins TRBV6-6 and TRBJ1-5; 7 bases match TRBD1. J gave up 4 bases and V 5 bases, and 5 bases lay outside the gene matches. The CDR3 is 14 residues long. From germline, CDR1 is MNHNY and CDR2 SVGAGI (reference sequence).

V usage is TRBV6-6 and J usage is TRBJ2-1; tentatively, D is TRBD2 (6 bases). Germline CDR1 MNHNY, CDR2 SVGAGI (reference sequence). V was cut by 1 base and J by 6 bases, with 13 bases left in between. The CDR3 covers 15 residues. This CDR3 reads CASSYWGERSNEQFF. As DNA, the CDR3 is TGTGCCAGCAGTTACTGGGGGGAGAGATCCAATGAGCAGTTCTTC.

The rearrangement links TRBV20-1 to TRBJ2-1; 9 nucleotides align to TRBD2. Germline values: CDR1 DFQATT, CDR2 SNEGSKA (reference sequence). After removal of 0 bases from V and 5 bases from J, the junction contained 5 bases not matched to a gene. The CDR3 length is 15 residues. This CDR3 reads CSARDAQREDNEQFF. CDR3 in DNA: TGCAGTGCTAGAGATGCCCAGCGGGAGGACAATGAGCAGTTCTTC.

This sequence joins TRBV30 and TRBJ2-3; D perhaps matches TRBD2 (6 bases). This CDR3 region has 14 residues. The ends were cut back, 0 bases at V and 3 bases at J, with 10 bases in the middle. Germline CDR1 and CDR2: GTSNPN and SVGIG (reference sequence). The CDR3 here is CAWSVNSGTDTQYF. The CDR3 DNA is TGTGCCTGGAGTGTTAATAGCGGAACAGATACGCAGTATTTT. Drawing the rest from reference TRBV30 and TRBJ2-3, the complete variable domain is SQTIHQWPATLVQPVGSPLSLECTVEGTSNPNLYWYRQAAGRGLQLLFYSVGIGQISSEVPQNLSASRPQDRQFILSSKKLLLSDSGFYLCAWSVNSGTDTQYFGPGTRLTVL.

This clonotype was counted once. The chain employs TRBV7-2 and TRBJ2-7, with D possibly being TRBD1 (5 bases). Per germline, CDR1 SGHTA and CDR2 FQGNSA. The CDR3 runs 13 residues. With 5 bases removed from V and 0 bases from J, the gap between germline ends came to 8 bases. The DNA of the CDR3 is TGTGCCAGCAGCCACAGGCCCTCCTACGAGCAGTACTTC. Its protein is CASSHRPSYEQYF.

The chain carries TRBV20-1 and TRBJ1-6; a possible D gene is TRBD1 (6 bases). Germline V lookup: CDR1 DFQATT, CDR2 SNEGSKA (reference sequence). CDR3 length: 15 amino acids. Trimming shortened V by 5 bases and J by 10 bases, and 21 bases separated the two germline ends. This chain's CDR3 is CSASPGEPTWSPLHF. In DNA, the CDR3 is TGCAGTGCTTCCCCAGGGGAACCTACATGGTCACCCCTCCACTTT.

The CDR3 DNA sequence: TGTGCCAGCAGCTTAGGGAGAGTCATGGGCGAGCAGTACTTC. As protein: CASSLGRVMGEQYF. The rearrangement uses TRBV7-2 and TRBJ2-7; D ambiguous. Germline assignment: CDR1 SGHTA and CDR2 FQGNSA. V lost 1 base to trimming and J lost 6 bases, with 13 bases between them. The CDR3 runs to 14 residues.

V gene TRBV20-1 combines with J gene TRBJ1-6, with TRBD1 matching over 10 bases. Per the germline V gene, CDR1 is DFQATT and CDR2 is SNEGSKA (reference sequence). The ends lost 4 bases at V and 10 bases at J; junction bases unmatched: 10. This CDR3 has 15 amino acids. This CDR3 is CSAIPQGQGLSPLHF. In DNA, the CDR3 is TGCAGTGCTATACCTCAGGGACAGGGGTTGTCACCCCTCCACTTT.

CDR3 amino acids: CASSSSGVLSETQYF. CDR3 nucleotides: TGTGCCAGCAGCTCCTCAGGGGTATTATCAGAGACCCAGTACTTC. The chain combines TRBV7-2 with TRBJ2-4, with D maybe TRBD1 (6 bases). TRBJ2-5 matches the DNA end more closely, so the J call is doubtful. Germline V gene data show CDR1 as SGHTA and CDR2 as FQGNSA. This CDR3 is 15 amino acids long.

The CDR3 DNA reads as TGTGCCAGCAGTTTGGGAAGGGGAATAGGAGATACGCAGTATTTT. Translating gives CASSLGRGIGDTQYF. The chain joins TRBV27 to TRBJ2-3; D might be TRBD1 (5 bases). The CDR3 consists of 15 residues. The V and J ends lost 3 bases and 5 bases respectively, with 15 bases between them. Germline V gene sequence: CDR1 MNHEY, CDR2 SMNVEV (reference sequence).

CDR3 loop: CASSPRPDRSGGYTF. The DNA for the CDR3 is TGTGCCAGCAGTCCCCGCCCGGACAGATCTGGGGGCTACACCTTC. The genes are TRBV28 and TRBJ1-2; D perhaps matches TRBD1 (6 bases). Trimming left V 5 bases short and J 8 bases short, with 21 bases between. The CDR3 is 15 amino acids. Germline CDR1 and CDR2: MDHEN and SYDVKM.

The chain recombines TRBV11-2 with TRBJ2-5; weak D call: TRBD1 (6 bases). V lost 4 bases and J lost 6, with 18 bases in between. Germline CDR1 SGHAT, CDR2 FQNNGV. The CDR3 sequence is 15 residues long. In nucleotides, the CDR3 is TGTGCCAGCAGCTCGACAAACAGGGAGATGCAGACCCAGTACTTC. Protein product: CASSSTNREMQTQYF.

The chain joins TRBV28 to TRBJ2-4, with D perhaps matching TRBD1 (6 bases). The J call may be wrong; the DNA end is better matched by TRBJ2-7. Germline V gene lookup returns CDR1 MDHEN and CDR2 SYDVKM. There are 14 residues in the CDR3. In DNA form, the CDR3 reads TGTGCCAGCAGGATCGGGACAATTTCCTACGAGCAGTACTTC. Protein sequence: CASRIGTISYEQYF.

This chain uses TRBV6-2 or TRBV6-3 with TRBJ2-7, with TRBD1 identical over 8 bases. Per germline, CDR1 MNHEY and CDR2 SVGEGT. With V trimmed by 5 bases and J by 3 bases, 12 bases remained unmatched. The CDR3 has 16 residues. CDR3 protein: CASSGDIGQGYYEQYF. As DNA, the CDR3 is TGTGCCAGCAGTGGCGATATTGGACAGGGATACTACGAGCAGTACTTC.

This clonotype appeared a few times. The chain uses TRBV7-8 and TRBJ1-1; tentative D call: TRBD1 (5 bases). V was cut by 0 bases and J by 1 base, with 12 bases left in between. This CDR3 comprises 16 residues. The germline CDR1 and CDR2 sequences are SGHVS and FQNEAQ. CDR3 amino acids: CASSLARGTGNTEAFF. DNA of the CDR3: TGTGCCAGCAGCTTAGCTCGGGGGACGGGGAACACTGAAGCTTTCTTT.

This chain joins TRBV11-3 and TRBJ2-1; D ambiguous. The closer fit of TRBJ2-7 to the DNA end suggests the J call may be wrong. This CDR3 has 12 amino acids. CDR1 SGHNT and CDR2 YENEEA come from the germline V gene. The CDR3 here is CASSLKYNEQYF. The CDR3 DNA follows: TGTGCCAGCAGCCTAAAATACAATGAGCAGTACTTC.

This clonotype was seen a handful of times. The genes are TRBV4-2 and TRBJ1-1; 7 nucleotides match TRBD1. The germline V gene encodes CDR1 LGHNA and CDR2 YNFKEQ. J gave up 12 bases and V 2 bases, and 18 bases lay outside the gene matches. This CDR3 comprises 16 residues. CDR3 coding DNA: TGTGCCAGCAGCCAAAGTCAGGGGGAAACACAAACTCGGACTTTCTTT. Its protein product is CASSQSQGETQTRTFF.

The chain has TRBV10-2 and TRBJ2-7, with TRBD1 matching over 9 bases. Germline V gene sequence: CDR1 WSHSY, CDR2 SAAADI. The CDR3 is 15 amino acids. With 4 bases clipped from V and 0 bases from J, the junction kept 4 bases outside the gene matches. The CDR3: CASSGPGQGSYEQYF. CDR3 sequence (DNA): TGCGCCAGCAGTGGGCCGGGACAGGGCTCCTACGAGCAGTACTTC.

The chain combines TRBV11-2 with TRBJ2-1; the D gene is possibly TRBD2 (5 bases). The J call may be faulty, since TRBJ2-7 better matches the DNA end. Germline CDR1 is SGHAT and CDR2 is FQNNGV. This CDR3 has 15 residues. The CDR3 DNA follows: TGTGCCAGCAGCCGAAACGACGCGAACGGGGATGAGCAGTACTTC. Encoded protein: CASSRNDANGDEQYF.

V gene TRBV20-1 combines with J gene TRBJ2-1; D may be TRBD2 (6 bases). The CDR3 runs 16 residues. Germline-derived CDR1 and CDR2 are DFQATT and SNEGSKA (reference sequence). V was cut by 3 bases and J by 2 bases, with 17 bases left in between. The CDR3 nucleotides are TGCAGTGCTAGGGGGTGGACCGGACTAACCTACAATGAGCAGTTCTTC. Its translation is CSARGWTGLTYNEQFF.

This clonotype came up once. The chain has TRBV5-1 and TRBJ1-1, with no clear D. The CDR3 sequence is 15 residues long. Trimming removed 5 bases at V and 1 base at J, with 15 bases between. Germline CDR1 reads SGHRS; CDR2 reads YFSETQ. CDR3: CASRPGGETNTEAFF. The CDR3 DNA is TGCGCCAGCAGACCGGGCGGAGAGACGAACACTGAAGCTTTCTTT. The full variable domain, in which reference TRBV5-1 and TRBJ1-1 provide the parts outside the CDR3, is KAGVTQTPRYLIKTRGQQVTLSCSPISGHRSVSWYQQTPGQGLQFLFEYFSETQRNKGNFPGRFSGRQFSNSRSEMNVSTLELGDSALYLCASRPGGETNTEAFFGQGTRLTVV.